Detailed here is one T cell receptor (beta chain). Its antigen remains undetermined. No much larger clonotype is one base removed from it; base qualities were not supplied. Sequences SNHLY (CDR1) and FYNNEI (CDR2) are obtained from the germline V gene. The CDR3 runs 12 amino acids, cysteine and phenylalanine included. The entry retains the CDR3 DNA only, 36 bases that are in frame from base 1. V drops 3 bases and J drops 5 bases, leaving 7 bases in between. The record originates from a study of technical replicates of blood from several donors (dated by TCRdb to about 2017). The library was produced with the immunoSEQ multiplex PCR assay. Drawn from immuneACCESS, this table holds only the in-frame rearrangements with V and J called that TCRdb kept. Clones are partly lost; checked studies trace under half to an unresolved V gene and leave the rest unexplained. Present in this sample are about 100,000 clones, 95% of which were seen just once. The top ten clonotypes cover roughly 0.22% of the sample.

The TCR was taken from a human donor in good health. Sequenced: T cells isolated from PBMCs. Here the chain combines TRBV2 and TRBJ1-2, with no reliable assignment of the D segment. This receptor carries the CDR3 CASSERKYGYTF. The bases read TGTGCCAGCAGTGAGAGAAAATATGGCTACACCTTC.